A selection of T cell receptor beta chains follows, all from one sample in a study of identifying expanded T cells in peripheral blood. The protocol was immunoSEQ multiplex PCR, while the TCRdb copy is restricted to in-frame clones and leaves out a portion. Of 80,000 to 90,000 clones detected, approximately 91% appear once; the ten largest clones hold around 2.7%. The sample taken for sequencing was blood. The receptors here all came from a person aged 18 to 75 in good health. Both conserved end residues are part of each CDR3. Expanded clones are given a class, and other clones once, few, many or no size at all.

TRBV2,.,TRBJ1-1,CASSEVPGEAFF
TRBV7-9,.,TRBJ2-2,CASSLGRGTGELFF
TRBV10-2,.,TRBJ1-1,CASSDRYNLNTEAFF
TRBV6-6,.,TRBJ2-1,CASSARGGSYNEQFF
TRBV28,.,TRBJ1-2,CASNAPGQSNYGYTF
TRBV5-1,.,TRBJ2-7,CASSLDSSYGQYF
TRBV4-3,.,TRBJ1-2,CASSQLQGDGYTF
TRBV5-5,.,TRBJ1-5,CASSLSGVGNQPQHF
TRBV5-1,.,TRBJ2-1,CASSLVATTDEQFF
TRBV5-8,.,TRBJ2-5,CASSSLAGEETQYF
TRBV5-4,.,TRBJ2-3,CASSLSSSTDTQYF
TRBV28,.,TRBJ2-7,CASRTSGGGSYEQYF
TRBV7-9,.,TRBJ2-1,CASSLPSSGSQINEQFF
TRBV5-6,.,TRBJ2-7,CASSSTTFDEYF
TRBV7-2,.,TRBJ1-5,CASSTEGTGKPQHF
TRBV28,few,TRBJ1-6,CASHANNSPLHF
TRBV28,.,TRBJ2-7,CASSLGRDYEQYF
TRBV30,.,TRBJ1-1,CARGLMNTEAFF
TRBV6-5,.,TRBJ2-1,CASRLGLAGYNEQFF
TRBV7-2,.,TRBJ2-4,CASRLAGDYIQYF
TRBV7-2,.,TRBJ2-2,CASSLNWDRVISGELFF
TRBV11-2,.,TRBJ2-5,CASSFSTGKETQYF
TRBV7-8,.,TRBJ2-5,CASSLVTTGGFETQYF
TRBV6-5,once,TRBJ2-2,CASSRDRTGELFF
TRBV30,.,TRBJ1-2,CAWGTNYGYTF
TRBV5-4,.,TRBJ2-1,CASSLETEQFF
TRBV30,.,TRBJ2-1,CAWSVRLGLGGEQFF
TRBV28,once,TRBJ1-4,CASRETSTNEKLFF
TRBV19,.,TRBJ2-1,CASTPGRSYNEQFF
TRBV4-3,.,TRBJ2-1,CASSQTGNFYNEQFF
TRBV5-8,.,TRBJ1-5,CASSQGVGFGNQPQHF
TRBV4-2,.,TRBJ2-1,CASSQGGAGTYNEQFF
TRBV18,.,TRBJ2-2,CASSPQTAGELFF
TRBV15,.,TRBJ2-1,CATSTLTSGEIDSYNEQFF
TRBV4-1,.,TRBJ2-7,CASSHARDNKAYEQYF
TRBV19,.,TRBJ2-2,CASSILVGGTSGVPGELFF
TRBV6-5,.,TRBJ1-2,CASSYLGDRKTYGYTF
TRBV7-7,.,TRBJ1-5,CASSLAGTGFGGPSNQPQHF
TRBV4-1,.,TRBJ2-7,CASSRTLAGVSYEQYF
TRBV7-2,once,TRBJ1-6,CASSLERTSYNSPLHF
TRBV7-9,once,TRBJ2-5,CASSLEASGSRQETQYF
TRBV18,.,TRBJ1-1,CASSPRGFAEAFF
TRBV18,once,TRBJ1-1,CASSPQNTEAFF
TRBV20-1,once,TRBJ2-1,CRVGRPEQFF
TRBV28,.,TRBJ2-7,CASSSNPKFVYEQYF
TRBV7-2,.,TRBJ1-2,CASSIGQGGANYGYTF
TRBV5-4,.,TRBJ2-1,CASSWGQDLYNEQFF
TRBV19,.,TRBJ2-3,CASSKEPSGYF
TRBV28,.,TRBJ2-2,CASSSRARELFF
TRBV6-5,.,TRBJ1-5,CASSYVAGEGQPQHF
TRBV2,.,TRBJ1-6,CASMKQGGNSPLHF
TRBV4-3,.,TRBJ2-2,CASSPSGGPNTGELFF
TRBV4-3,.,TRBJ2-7,CASSQEWTSGGPSFREQYF
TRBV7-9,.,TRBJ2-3,CASSLRRAASTDTQYF
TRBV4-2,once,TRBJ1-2,CASSQLATGSYGYTF
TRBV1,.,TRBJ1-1,CTSSQDPRGCAEAFF
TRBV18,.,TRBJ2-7,CASSPSRQTYEQYF
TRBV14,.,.,CASSGTGTSYEQYF
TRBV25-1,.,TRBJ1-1,CASSEWGGSNTEAFF
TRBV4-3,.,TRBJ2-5,CASSQEGTGGLETQYF